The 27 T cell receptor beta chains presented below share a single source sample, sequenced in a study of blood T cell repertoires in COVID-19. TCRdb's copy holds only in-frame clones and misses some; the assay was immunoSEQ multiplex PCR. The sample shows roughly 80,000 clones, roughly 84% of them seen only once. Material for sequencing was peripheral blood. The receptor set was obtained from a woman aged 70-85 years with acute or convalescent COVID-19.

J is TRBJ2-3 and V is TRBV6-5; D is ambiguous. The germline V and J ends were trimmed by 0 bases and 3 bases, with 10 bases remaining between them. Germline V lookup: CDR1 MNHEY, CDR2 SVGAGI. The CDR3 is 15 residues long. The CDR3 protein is CASSYSRILTDTQYF. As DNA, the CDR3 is TGTGCCAGCAGTTACTCGAGGATTCTTACAGATACGCAGTATTTT.

Here the CDR3 DNA reads TGTGCCAGCAGTTTATTCTCGGGGACAGGGAATTCACCCCTCCACTTT. Translated: CASSLFSGTGNSPLHF. The rearrangement uses TRBV28 and TRBJ1-6; 9 bases agree with TRBD1. The CDR3 is 16 amino acids. Trimming removed 1 base from V and 7 bases from J; junction bases left unmatched: 5. Germline V lookup: CDR1 MDHEN, CDR2 SYDVKM.

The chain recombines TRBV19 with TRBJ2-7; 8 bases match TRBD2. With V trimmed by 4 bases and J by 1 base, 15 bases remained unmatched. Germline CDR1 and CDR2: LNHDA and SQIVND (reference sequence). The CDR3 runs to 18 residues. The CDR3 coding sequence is TGTGCCAGTAGTAAGACTAGCGACGACCCGACCGGTTCCTACGAGCAGTACGTC. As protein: CASSKTSDDPTGSYEQYV.

The CDR3 protein is CASSFAGQNNQPQHF. DNA of the CDR3: TGTGCCAGCAGTTTTGCGGGACAGAACAATCAGCCCCAGCATTTT. The V gene is TRBV28, the J gene TRBJ1-5, with TRBD1 identical over 7 bases. J lost 3 bases, V lost 3 bases, and 5 bases had no gene match. CDR1 is MDHEN, CDR2 SYDVKM, per germline. The length of the CDR3 is 15 residues.

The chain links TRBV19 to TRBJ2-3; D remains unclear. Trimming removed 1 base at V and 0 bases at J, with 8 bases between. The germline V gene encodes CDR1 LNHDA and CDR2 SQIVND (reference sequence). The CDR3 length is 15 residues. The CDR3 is CASSIGRSSTDTQYF. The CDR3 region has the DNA TGTGCCAGTAGTATAGGCAGGTCTAGCACAGATACGCAGTATTTT.

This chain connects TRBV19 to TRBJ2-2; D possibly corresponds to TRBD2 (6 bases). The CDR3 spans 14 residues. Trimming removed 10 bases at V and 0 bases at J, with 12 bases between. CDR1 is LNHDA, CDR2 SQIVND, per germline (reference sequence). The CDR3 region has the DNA TGTGCCACCAGTCGGGGGACGAACACCGGGGAGCTGTTTTTT. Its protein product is CATSRGTNTGELFF.

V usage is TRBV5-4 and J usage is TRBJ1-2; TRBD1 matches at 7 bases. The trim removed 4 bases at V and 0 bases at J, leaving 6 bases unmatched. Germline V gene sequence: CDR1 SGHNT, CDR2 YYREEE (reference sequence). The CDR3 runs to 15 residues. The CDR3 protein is CASSLRQGANYGYTF. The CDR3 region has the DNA TGTGCCAGCAGCCTTCGACAGGGCGCTAACTATGGCTACACCTTC.

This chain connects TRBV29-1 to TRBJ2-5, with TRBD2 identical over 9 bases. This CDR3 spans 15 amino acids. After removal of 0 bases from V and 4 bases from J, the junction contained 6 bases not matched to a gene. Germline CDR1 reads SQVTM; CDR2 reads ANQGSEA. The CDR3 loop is CSVEDPGLALETQYF. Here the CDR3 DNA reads TGCAGCGTTGAAGACCCGGGACTAGCTTTAGAGACCCAGTACTTC. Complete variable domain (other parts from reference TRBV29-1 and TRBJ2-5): SAVISQKPSRDICQRGTSLTIQCQVDSQVTMMFWYRQQPGQSLTLIATANQGSEATYESGFVIDKFPISRPNLTFSTLTVSNMSPEDSSIYLCSVEDPGLALETQYFGPGTRLLVL.

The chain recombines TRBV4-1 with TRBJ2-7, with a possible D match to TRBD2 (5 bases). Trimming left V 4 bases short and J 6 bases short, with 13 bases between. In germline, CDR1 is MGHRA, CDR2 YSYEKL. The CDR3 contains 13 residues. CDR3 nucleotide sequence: TGCGCCAGCAGCCTTGGCAGAGGGAGCGAGCAGTACGTC. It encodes CASSLGRGSEQYV.

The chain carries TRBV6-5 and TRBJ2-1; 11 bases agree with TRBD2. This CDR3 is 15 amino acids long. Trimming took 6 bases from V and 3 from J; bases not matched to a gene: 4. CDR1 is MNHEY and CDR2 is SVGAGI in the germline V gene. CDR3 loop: CASRPGTSGYNEQFF. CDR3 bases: TGTGCCAGCAGGCCCGGGACTAGCGGCTACAATGAGCAGTTCTTC.

The CDR3 here is CASDRVDNGYTF. The CDR3 DNA reads TGTGCCAGCGACAGGGTTGACAACGGCTACACCTTC. The chain combines TRBV28 with TRBJ1-2, with 7 bases that match TRBD1. From germline, CDR1 is MDHEN and CDR2 SYDVKM. The CDR3 is 12 residues long. V gave up 8 bases and J gave up 8 bases; unmatched junction bases: 8.

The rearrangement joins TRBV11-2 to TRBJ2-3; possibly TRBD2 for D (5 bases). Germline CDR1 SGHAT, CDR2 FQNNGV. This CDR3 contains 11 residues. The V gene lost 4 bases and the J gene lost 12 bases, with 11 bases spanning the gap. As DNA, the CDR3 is TGTGCCAGCAGCTGGCGGGCTCACCAGTATTTT. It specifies CASSWRAHQYF.

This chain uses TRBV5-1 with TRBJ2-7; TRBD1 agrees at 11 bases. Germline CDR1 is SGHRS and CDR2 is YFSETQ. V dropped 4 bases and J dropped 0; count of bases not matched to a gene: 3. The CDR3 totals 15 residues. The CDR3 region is CASSLGQGASYEQYV. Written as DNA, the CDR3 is TGCGCCAGCAGCCTTGGACAGGGGGCCTCCTACGAGCAGTACGTC.

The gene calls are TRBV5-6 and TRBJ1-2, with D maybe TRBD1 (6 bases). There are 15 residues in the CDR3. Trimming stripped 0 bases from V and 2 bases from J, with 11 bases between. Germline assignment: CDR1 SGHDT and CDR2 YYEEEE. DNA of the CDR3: TGTGCCAGCAGCTTGGTCTCTGGGGGCAACTATGGCTACACCTTC. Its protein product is CASSLVSGGNYGYTF.

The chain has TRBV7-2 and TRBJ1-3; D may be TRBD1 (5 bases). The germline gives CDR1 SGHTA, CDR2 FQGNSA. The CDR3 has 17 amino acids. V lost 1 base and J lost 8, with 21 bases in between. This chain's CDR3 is CASSLVGGTGQGDTIYF. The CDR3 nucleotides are TGTGCCAGCAGCTTAGTCGGGGGTACAGGTCAAGGGGACACCATATATTTT.

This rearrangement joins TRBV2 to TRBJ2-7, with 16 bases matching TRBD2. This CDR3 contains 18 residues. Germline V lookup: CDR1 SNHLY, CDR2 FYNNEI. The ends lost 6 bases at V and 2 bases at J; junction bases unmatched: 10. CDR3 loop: CASSSRGLAGGITYEQYV. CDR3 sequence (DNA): TGTGCCAGCAGCTCCCGGGGACTAGCGGGGGGGATAACCTACGAGCAGTACGTC.

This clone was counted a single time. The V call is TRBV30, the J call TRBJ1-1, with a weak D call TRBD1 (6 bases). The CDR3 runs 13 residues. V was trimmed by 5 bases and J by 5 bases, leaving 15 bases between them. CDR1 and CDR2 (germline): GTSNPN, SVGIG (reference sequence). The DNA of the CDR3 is TGTGCCTGGGGGCAGGGGCTGGGTACTGAAGCTTTCTTT. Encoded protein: CAWGQGLGTEAFF.

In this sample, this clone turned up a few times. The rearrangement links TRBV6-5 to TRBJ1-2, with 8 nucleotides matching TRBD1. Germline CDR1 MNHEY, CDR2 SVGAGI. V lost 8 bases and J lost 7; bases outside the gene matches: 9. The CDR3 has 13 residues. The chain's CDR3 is CASRLTQGAGYTF. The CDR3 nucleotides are TGTGCCAGCCGTCTCACCCAGGGGGCTGGCTACACCTTC.

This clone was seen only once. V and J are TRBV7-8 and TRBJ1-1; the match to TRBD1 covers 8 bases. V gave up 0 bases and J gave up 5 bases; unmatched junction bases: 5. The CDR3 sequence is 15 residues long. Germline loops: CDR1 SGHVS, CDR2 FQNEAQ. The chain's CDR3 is CASSLAGQGLTEAFF. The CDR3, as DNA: TGTGCCAGCAGCTTAGCTGGACAGGGTCTAACTGAAGCTTTCTTT.

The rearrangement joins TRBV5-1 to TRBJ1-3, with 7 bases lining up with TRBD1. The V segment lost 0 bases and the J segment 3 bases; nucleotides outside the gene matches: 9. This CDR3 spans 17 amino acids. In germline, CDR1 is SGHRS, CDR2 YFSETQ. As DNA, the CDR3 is TGCGCCAGCAGCTTGGCCGGCAGGGGGTTAGGTGGAAACACCATATATTTT. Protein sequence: CASSLAGRGLGGNTIYF.

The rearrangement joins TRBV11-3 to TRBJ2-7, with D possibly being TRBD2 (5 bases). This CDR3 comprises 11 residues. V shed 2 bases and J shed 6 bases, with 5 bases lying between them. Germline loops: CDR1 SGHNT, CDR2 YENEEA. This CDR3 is CASSLRGEQYV. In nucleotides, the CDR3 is TGTGCCAGCAGCTTACGGGGCGAGCAGTACGTC.

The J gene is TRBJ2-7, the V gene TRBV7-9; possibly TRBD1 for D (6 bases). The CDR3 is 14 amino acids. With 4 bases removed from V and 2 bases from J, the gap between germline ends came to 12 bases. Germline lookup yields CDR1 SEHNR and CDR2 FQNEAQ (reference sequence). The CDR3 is CASSSNRDPYEQYV. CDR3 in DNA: TGTGCCAGCAGCTCCAACAGGGATCCCTACGAGCAGTACGTC.

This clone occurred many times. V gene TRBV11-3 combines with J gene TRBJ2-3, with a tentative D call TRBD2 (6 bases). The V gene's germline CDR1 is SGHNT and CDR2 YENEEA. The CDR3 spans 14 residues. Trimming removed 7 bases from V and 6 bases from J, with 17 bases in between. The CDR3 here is CASTSPGEMDTQYF. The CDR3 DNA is TGTGCCAGCACTTCGCCGGGAGAAATGGATACGCAGTATTTT.

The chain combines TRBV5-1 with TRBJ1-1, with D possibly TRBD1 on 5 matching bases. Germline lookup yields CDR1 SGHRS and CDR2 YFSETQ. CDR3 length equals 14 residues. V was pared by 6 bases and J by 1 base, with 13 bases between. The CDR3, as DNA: TGCGCCAGCACCGGGGGGTATACGAACACTGAAGCTTTCTTT. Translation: CASTGGYTNTEAFF.

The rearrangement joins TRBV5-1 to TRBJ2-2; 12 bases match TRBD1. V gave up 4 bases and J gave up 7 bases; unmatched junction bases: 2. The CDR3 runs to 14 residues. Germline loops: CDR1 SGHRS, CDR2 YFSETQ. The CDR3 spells CASSGTGGGGELFF. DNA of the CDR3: TGCGCCAGCAGCGGGACAGGGGGCGGCGGGGAGCTGTTTTTT.

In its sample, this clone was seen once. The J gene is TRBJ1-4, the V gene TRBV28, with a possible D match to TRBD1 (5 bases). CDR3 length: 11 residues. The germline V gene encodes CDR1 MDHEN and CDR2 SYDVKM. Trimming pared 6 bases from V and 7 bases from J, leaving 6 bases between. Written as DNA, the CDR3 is TGTGCCAGCAGGGGGGGTGAAAAACTGTTTTTT. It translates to CASRGGEKLFF.

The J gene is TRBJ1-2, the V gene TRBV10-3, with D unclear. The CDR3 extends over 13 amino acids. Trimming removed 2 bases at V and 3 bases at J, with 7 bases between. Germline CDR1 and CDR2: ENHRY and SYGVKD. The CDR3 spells CAISEEVDYGYTF. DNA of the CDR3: TGTGCCATCAGTGAGGAGGTAGACTATGGCTACACCTTC.